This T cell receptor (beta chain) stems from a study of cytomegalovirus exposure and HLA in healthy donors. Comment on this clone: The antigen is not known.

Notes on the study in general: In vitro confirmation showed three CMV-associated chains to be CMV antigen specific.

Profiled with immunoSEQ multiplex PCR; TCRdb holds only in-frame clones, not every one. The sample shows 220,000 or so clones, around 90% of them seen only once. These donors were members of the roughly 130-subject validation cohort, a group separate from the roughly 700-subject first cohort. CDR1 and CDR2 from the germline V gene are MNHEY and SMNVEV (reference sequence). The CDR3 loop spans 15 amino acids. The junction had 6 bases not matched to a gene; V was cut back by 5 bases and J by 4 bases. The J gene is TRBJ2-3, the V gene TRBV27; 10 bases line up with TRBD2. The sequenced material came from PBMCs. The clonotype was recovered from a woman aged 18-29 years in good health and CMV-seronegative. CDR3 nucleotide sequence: TGTGCCAGCAGTAAACTTAGCGGGAGGTCAGATACGCAGTATTTT. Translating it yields CASSKLSGRSDTQYF.